A selection of T cell receptor beta chains follows, all from one sample in a study of shared clonotypes between healthy human individuals. Using immunoSEQ multiplex PCR, the repertoire was profiled, and TCRdb retains in-frame clones only, with some absent. The sample includes hundreds of thousands of clones, around 97% seen only once; the top ten take 0.045% to 0.06%. The specimen sequenced was naive CD4+ T cells sorted from blood. These receptor sequences come from a woman in her twenties or thirties in good health. Both conserved end residues are part of each CDR3. The D gene is left open where the match is weak. Only some rows state a clone size, as once, few, many or a class for expanded clones.

V	D	size	J	DNA	CDR3
TRBV4-3	-	-	TRBJ1-3	TGCGCCAGCAGCCAAGTTACAGCCTCTGGAAACACCATATATTTT	CASSQVTASGNTIYF
TRBV11-2	-	-	TRBJ1-6	TGTGCCAGCAGCTTACTGGCGGGAGGAACTTCACCCCTCCACTTT	CASSLLAGGTSPLHF
TRBV6-4	TRBD2	-	TRBJ2-1	TGTGCCAGCAGCCTCTCGGGACTACGCAACAATGAGCAGTTCTTC	CASSLSGLRNNEQFF
TRBV19	TRBD2	-	TRBJ2-7	TGTGCCAGTAGTATAGCCGGGAGGCTCCCCGAGCAGTACTTC	CASSIAGRLPEQYF
TRBV7-9	-	-	TRBJ2-5	TGTGCCAGCAGCCACCGGGACACGCAAGAGACCCAGTACTTC	CASSHRDTQETQYF
TRBV27	-	-	TRBJ2-5	TGTGCCAGCAGTGGATCGGTATTTCAAGAGACCCAGTACTTC	CASSGSVFQETQYF
TRBV19	-	-	TRBJ1-1	TGTGCCAGTAGTATAGGGACAGCCAACACTGAAGCTTTCTTT	CASSIGTANTEAFF
TRBV5-1	-	-	TRBJ1-2	TGCGCCAGCAGCTTGGACGGGGGCAACTATGGCTACACCTTC	CASSLDGGNYGYTF
TRBV11-2	-	once	TRBJ2-1	TGTGCCAGCAGCTTAGGCGGAAAGATCTATGAGCAGTTCTTC	CASSLGGKIYEQFF
TRBV19	-	-	TRBJ2-3	TGTGCCAGTAGTACAGCTGTGCGGGATACGCAGTATTTT	CASSTAVRDTQYF
TRBV19	TRBD1	-	TRBJ1-5	TGTGCCAGTAGAGGATCGGGGACAGGGTCGAATCAGCCCCAGCATTTT	CASRGSGTGSNQPQHF
TRBV11-2	-	-	TRBJ2-2	TGTGCCAGCAGCCGGCCAATTACAGGGTACGGGGAGCTGTTTTTT	CASSRPITGYGELFF
TRBV28	TRBD1	-	TRBJ1-3	TGTGCCAGCAGTTTTTACAGGGGGCTTGGAAACACCATATATTTT	CASSFYRGLGNTIYF
TRBV21-1	-	-	TRBJ2-6	TGTGCCAGCAGAACTAGCGGGAGTTTGGGTGGGGCCAACGTCCTGACTTTC	CASRTSGSLGGANVLTF
TRBV10-2	-	-	TRBJ2-5	TGCGCCAGCAGTGAGTTAGGGCAAGAGACCCAGTACTTC	CASSELGQETQYF
TRBV28	-	once	TRBJ1-6	TGTGCCACTCCCAGGGGCAAGAATTCACCCCTCCACTTT	CATPRGKNSPLHF
TRBV6-5	-	-	TRBJ2-2	TGTGCCAGCAGTTACGAGCGGCACACCGGGGAGCTGTTTTTT	CASSYERHTGELFF
TRBV28	TRBD1	-	TRBJ2-4	TGTGCCAGCAGTTCTCGGGACAGGGGCCAAAACATTCAGTACTTC	CASSSRDRGQNIQYF
TRBV29-1	TRBD2	-	TRBJ2-3	TGCAGCGTTGAGGGGGCGGGAGGGAGCACAGATACGCAGTATTTT	CSVEGAGGSTDTQYF
TRBV6-1	TRBD1	-	TRBJ2-2	TGTGCCAGCAGTGGACAGGGGGCACTGAACACCGGGGAGCTGTTTTTT	CASSGQGALNTGELFF
TRBV28	-	once	TRBJ1-3	TGTGCCAGCAGTTTAGTTGCCAGGGCTGGAAACACCATATATTTT	CASSLVARAGNTIYF
TRBV4-2	TRBD2	once	TRBJ2-2	TGTGCCAGCAGCCAAGTAGGGGGACTAGCTGTTACCGGGGAGCTGTTTTTT	CASSQVGGLAVTGELFF
TRBV11-3	-	-	TRBJ2-5	TGTGCCAGCAACCAAGGGACACCCGGGGAGACCCAGTACTTC	CASNQGTPGETQYF
TRBV10-1	TRBD2	-	TRBJ2-1	TGCGCCACGGCTCTGGGGCTAGCGGGAGCCCACTCCTACAATGAGCAGTTCTTC	CATALGLAGAHSYNEQFF
TRBV7-8	TRBD2	-	TRBJ2-5	TGTGCCAGCAGCTTCACTTATGGGACTAGCGGGAGATTTGGGACCCAGTACTTC	CASSFTYGTSGRFGTQYF
TRBV5-6	TRBD1	-	TRBJ2-5	TGTGCCAGCAGCCGCAGGGGGTGGGAGACCCAGTACTTC	CASSRRGWETQYF
TRBV11-2	TRBD2	-	TRBJ2-2	TGTGCCAGCAGTAGCGGGAGGGTGAACACCGGGGAGCTGTTTTTT	CASSSGRVNTGELFF
TRBV5-6	-	-	TRBJ1-1	TGTGCCAGCAGCTTTGAGAGTCTTGAGACTGAAGCTTTCTTT	CASSFESLETEAFF
TRBV19	-	-	TRBJ2-5	TGTGCCAGTAGTATAACGGCGGGCGCGGGAGAGACCCAGTACTTC	CASSITAGAGETQYF
TRBV5-1	TRBD1	-	TRBJ2-2	TGCGCCAGCAGCTTCGGGACAGCGAACACCGGGGAGCTGTTTTTT	CASSFGTANTGELFF
TRBV6-1	TRBD1	-	TRBJ2-5	TGTGCCAGCAGTAGGACAGGTCCCCAAGAGACCCAGTACTTC	CASSRTGPQETQYF
TRBV2	TRBD2	-	TRBJ2-7	TGTGCCAGCAGGAAAGGGACTAGCGGGACTACCTACGAGCAGTACTTC	CASRKGTSGTTYEQYF
TRBV18	-	-	TRBJ2-2	TGTGCCAGCTCACCAAACGCTCCGGGACCGATGAACACCGGGGAGCTGTTTTTT	CASSPNAPGPMNTGELFF
TRBV27	TRBD1	-	TRBJ1-4	TGTGCCAGCAGCTGGACAGGGAGGATCACTAATGAAAAACTGTTTTTT	CASSWTGRITNEKLFF
TRBV18	-	-	TRBJ2-7	TGTGCCAGCTCACCCGGGACACCACTTCACTACGAGCAGTACTTC	CASSPGTPLHYEQYF
TRBV11-2	TRBD1	-	TRBJ1-4	TGTGCCAGCAGCTACGCCCCCGGGACAGCAAGATGGGGTGAAAAACTGTTTTTT	CASSYAPGTARWGEKLFF
TRBV28	TRBD1	-	TRBJ1-1	TGTGCCAGCAGTTCTTTCGGTGCGGACAGGAAGAACACTGAAGCTTTCTTT	CASSSFGADRKNTEAFF
TRBV5-5	-	-	TRBJ1-4	TGTGCCAGCAGCTTGGCAAGGGGGAGAGATGAAAAACTGTTTTTT	CASSLARGRDEKLFF
TRBV5-4	TRBD2	-	TRBJ2-5	TGTGCCAGCAGCTTACAACTAGCGGGAGCGGGAGAGACCCAGTACTTC	CASSLQLAGAGETQYF
TRBV29-1	-	-	TRBJ2-3	TGCAGCGTTGTGGGTAGCACAGATACGCAGTATTTT	CSVVGSTDTQYF
TRBV18	-	-	TRBJ1-2	TGTGCCAGCTCACCAGAACGGGGGCCCCTCTATGGCTACACCTTC	CASSPERGPLYGYTF
TRBV5-8	TRBD1	-	TRBJ1-4	TGTGCCAGCAGCCGACAGGGCGAAGTTGCAACTAATGAAAAACTGTTTTTT	CASSRQGEVATNEKLFF
TRBV19	TRBD1	-	TRBJ2-2	TGTGCCAGTAGTATAAGACAGGGCAGTGGCGGGGAGCTGTTTTTT	CASSIRQGSGGELFF
TRBV28	TRBD1	-	TRBJ1-1	TGTGCCAGCCCCCCAGGGACAGGGGCACCAATGAACACTGAAGCTTTCTTT	CASPPGTGAPMNTEAFF
TRBV10-3	TRBD2	-	TRBJ2-3	TGTGCCATCAGTGAGAGGGGAGGGGATACGCAGTATTTT	CAISERGGDTQYF
TRBV19	TRBD2	-	TRBJ2-5	TGTGCCAGTAGTGTTAGCGGGAGTTTTAAGGAGACCCAGTACTTC	CASSVSGSFKETQYF